One sample yielded the 17 T cell receptor beta chains listed below, sequenced in a study of blood T cell repertoires in COVID-19. The table came from immunoSEQ multiplex PCR; TCRdb's copy has only in-frame clones and leaves some out. The sample lists approximately 58,000 clones; roughly four fifths were seen once. The sample was peripheral blood. The receptors originated from a man aged 55-75 years with COVID-19, enrolled during active disease.

This chain connects TRBV5-1 to TRBJ1-2, with D maybe TRBD1 (5 bases). The V end was cut by 9 bases, the J end by 2 bases, with 23 bases between. The CDR3 extends over 16 amino acids. Germline lookup yields CDR1 SGHRS and CDR2 YFSETQ. The CDR3 here is CATRDSPRGVNYGYTF. The DNA for the CDR3 is TGCGCCACCCGGGACTCCCCTCGTGGGGTCAACTATGGCTACACCTTC.

This clone was counted a single time. The chain recombines TRBV6-5 with TRBJ1-3, with D possibly being TRBD1 (6 bases). CDR1 MNHEY and CDR2 SVGAGI come from the germline V gene. With 11 bases removed from V and 2 bases from J, the gap between germline ends came to 10 bases. The CDR3 contains 12 residues. CDR3 sequence reads: CAVQGTGNTIYF. DNA for the CDR3: TGTGCCGTACAGGGTACTGGAAACACCATATATTTT.

The chain employs TRBV4-2 and TRBJ2-2; 14 bases align to TRBD2. Germline CDR1 LGHNA, CDR2 YNFKEQ. This CDR3 has 19 amino acids. The J segment lost 5 bases and the V segment lost 1 base, leaving 9 bases of the junction unmatched. The CDR3 DNA reads TGTGCCAGCAGCCAAGCCGCGACTAGCGGGAGGGCCCGTACCGGGGAGCTGTTTTTT. Its translation is CASSQAATSGRARTGELFF.

This chain links TRBV5-1 with TRBJ2-5; D is uncertain. Germline V gives CDR1 SGHRS, CDR2 YFSETQ. V gave up 4 bases and J gave up 4 bases, with 8 bases separating them. CDR3 size: 12 residues. CDR3 sequence (DNA): TGCGCCAGCAGCCCTAATACAGAGACCCAGTACTTC. It specifies CASSPNTETQYF.

CDR3: CASSKAGDSVYYEQYF. The CDR3 bases are TGTGCCAGCAGCAAAGCGGGGGACAGTGTTTACTACGAGCAGTACTTC. The chain uses TRBV21-1 and TRBJ2-7; TRBD1 reflects the table's D call only, with no check against the DNA. TRBV21-1 is marked as a pseudogene. The CDR3 contains 16 residues.

The rearrangement links TRBV7-9 to TRBJ2-3, with 11 bases identical to TRBD2. This CDR3 contains 16 residues. The germline V gene has CDR1 SEHNR and CDR2 FQNEAQ (reference sequence). V shed 2 bases, J shed 3 bases, and the junction held 4 bases outside the gene matches. In DNA, the CDR3 is TGTGCCAGCAGCTTAACCGGGACTAGCGGAACAGATACGCAGTATTTT. Protein sequence: CASSLTGTSGTDTQYF.

The genes are TRBV24-1 and TRBJ2-7; 8 positions match TRBD1. The CDR3 covers 15 residues. Germline V gene sequence: CDR1 KGHDR, CDR2 SFDVKD. After removal of 9 bases from V and 2 bases from J, the junction contained 11 bases not matched to a gene. The CDR3 region is CATFLQGQGTYEQYF. The CDR3 DNA follows: TGTGCCACCTTTCTACAAGGACAGGGAACCTACGAGCAGTACTTC.

The rearrangement joins TRBV5-1 to TRBJ2-1; 10 nucleotides match TRBD2. The germline V gene has CDR1 SGHRS and CDR2 YFSETQ. After removal of 5 bases from V and 0 bases from J, the junction contained 2 bases not matched to a gene. The CDR3 has 15 residues. The CDR3 DNA follows: TGCGCCAGCAGACCTAGCGGGAGCTCCTACAATGAGCAGTTCTTC. Its protein is CASRPSGSSYNEQFF. Combining the CDR3 with reference TRBV5-1 and TRBJ2-1 gives the whole variable domain KAGVTQTPRYLIKTRGQQVTLSCSPISGHRSVSWYQQTPGQGLQFLFEYFSETQRNKGNFPGRFSGRQFSNSRSEMNVSTLELGDSALYLCASRPSGSSYNEQFFGPGTRLTVL.

The chain couples TRBV4-3 to TRBJ1-1; D is uncertain. The CDR3 runs to 16 residues. CDR1 and CDR2 (germline): LGHNA, YSLEER. Trimming took off 4 bases at V and 2 bases at J, with 17 bases between the two ends. CDR3 sequence reads: CASSPQSGIFNTEAFF. CDR3 nucleotide sequence: TGCGCCAGCAGCCCCCAATCCGGGATTTTCAACACTGAAGCTTTCTTT.

The chain recombines TRBV6-1 with TRBJ2-2; possibly TRBD2 for D (6 bases). Germline values: CDR1 MNHNS, CDR2 SASEGT. CDR3 length: 16 amino acids. V lost 1 base and J lost 1, with 10 bases in between. The DNA for the CDR3 is TGTGCCAGCAGTGAAGGGGGTAGCGGGAACACCGGGGAGCTGTTTTTT. This sequence encodes CASSEGGSGNTGELFF.

The chain couples TRBV2 to TRBJ1-2, with a possible D match to TRBD1 (6 bases). This CDR3 has 14 residues. Per the germline V gene, CDR1 is SNHLY and CDR2 is FYNNEI. V lost 2 bases to trimming and J lost 5 bases, with 12 bases between them. The CDR3 protein is CASSELVGGYGYTF. The CDR3 DNA follows: TGTGCCAGCAGTGAATTGGTAGGGGGTTATGGCTACACCTTC.

V is TRBV9 and J is TRBJ1-2; D is possibly TRBD1 (5 bases). V lost 8 bases and J lost 2, with 10 bases in between. CDR3 length: 12 amino acids. CDR1 and CDR2 from the germline V gene are SGDLS and YYNGEE. The CDR3 DNA reads as TGTGCCAGTTACCGGGGGAACTATGGCTACACCTTC. Residues: CASYRGNYGYTF.

The chain uses TRBV19 and TRBJ2-1; 9 bases map to TRBD2. The CDR3 is 18 amino acids. V was pared by 6 bases and J by 8 bases, with 20 bases of the junction left unmatched. The germline V gene has CDR1 LNHDA and CDR2 SQIVND (reference sequence). This chain's CDR3 is CASRNSLNTRLAADEQFF. For the CDR3, the DNA is TGTGCCAGTAGGAATTCCCTAAATACCCGACTAGCGGCTGATGAGCAGTTCTTC.

This chain links TRBV6-2 or TRBV6-3 with TRBJ2-1; the D gene is possibly TRBD1 (6 bases). This CDR3 is built from 16 residues. CDR1 and CDR2 from the germline V gene are MNHEY and SVGEGT. The V end was cut by 2 bases, the J end by 3 bases, with 14 bases between. CDR3 in DNA: TGTGCCAGCAGTTACCCAACAGGGCCTTTCTACAATGAGCAGTTCTTC. Translating gives CASSYPTGPFYNEQFF.

The chain links TRBV24-1 to TRBJ2-1; 8 bases align to TRBD1. The CDR3 runs to 13 residues. V trimming: 3 bases; J trimming: 10 bases; junction bases outside the gene matches: 4. CDR1 and CDR2 from the germline V gene are KGHDR and SFDVKD. CDR3 sequence: CATSDGQGMEQFF. CDR3 nucleotides: TGTGCCACCAGTGATGGACAGGGAATGGAGCAGTTCTTC.

The chain combines TRBV5-4 with TRBJ2-5; D is perhaps TRBD1 (7 bases). CDR1 SGHNT and CDR2 YYREEE come from the germline V gene (reference sequence). The germline V and J ends were trimmed by 4 bases and 5 bases, with 21 bases remaining between them. CDR3 length equals 16 residues. CDR3 DNA: TGTGCCAGCAGCACAGGAGACAGGGAGGTACGGGAGACCCAGTACTTC. Its protein is CASSTGDREVRETQYF.

This chain uses TRBV6-5 with TRBJ2-7, with 7 bases aligning to TRBD2. The CDR3 covers 14 residues. Losses at the gene ends were 6 bases for V and 2 bases for J; bases not matched to a gene: 7. Per the germline V gene, CDR1 is MNHEY and CDR2 is SVGAGI. CDR3 in amino acids: CASSTKAGPYEQYF. The CDR3 region has the DNA TGTGCCAGCAGCACAAAAGCGGGGCCCTACGAGCAGTACTTC.